This T cell receptor (beta chain) was identified in a study of blood T cell repertoires in COVID-19. Study as a whole: Sites across the United States, Italy and Spain contributed samples from acute and convalescent COVID-19. Sources were T cells, B-cell-depleted T cells, or PBMCs; the material itself was cDNA or gDNA.

Germline V lookup: CDR1 SGHKS, CDR2 YYEKEE (reference sequence). Trimming took 4 bases from V and 4 from J; bases not matched to a gene: 8. The CDR3 spans 14 residues. Authors' analysis steps: Amplification from reference gene primers served as the basis for estimated nucleated cell counts. Here immunoSEQ multiplex PCR was the method, and the copy in TCRdb shows in-frame clones only, minus some. The DNA was the basis for D and trimming; V, J and clone size are from that table. The table lists around 380,000 clones, roughly 86% of them singletons, with about 1.2% in the top ten. This TCR derives from a human donor with acute or convalescent COVID-19. The donor label of this sample is uncertain. V usage is TRBV5-5 and J usage is TRBJ2-7; 7 bases align to TRBD1. The sequenced material came from peripheral blood. The CDR3 here is CASSLTSTGYEQYF. CDR3 sequence (DNA): TGTGCCAGCAGCCTAACCTCGACAGGGTACGAGCAGTACTTC. The complete variable domain, with remaining parts taken from reference TRBV5-5 and TRBJ2-7, reads DAGVTQSPTHLIKTRGQQVTLRCSPISGHKSVSWYQQVLGQGPQFIFQYYEKEERGRGNFPDRFSARQFPNYSSELNVNALLLGDSALYLCASSLTSTGYEQYFGPGTRLTVT.